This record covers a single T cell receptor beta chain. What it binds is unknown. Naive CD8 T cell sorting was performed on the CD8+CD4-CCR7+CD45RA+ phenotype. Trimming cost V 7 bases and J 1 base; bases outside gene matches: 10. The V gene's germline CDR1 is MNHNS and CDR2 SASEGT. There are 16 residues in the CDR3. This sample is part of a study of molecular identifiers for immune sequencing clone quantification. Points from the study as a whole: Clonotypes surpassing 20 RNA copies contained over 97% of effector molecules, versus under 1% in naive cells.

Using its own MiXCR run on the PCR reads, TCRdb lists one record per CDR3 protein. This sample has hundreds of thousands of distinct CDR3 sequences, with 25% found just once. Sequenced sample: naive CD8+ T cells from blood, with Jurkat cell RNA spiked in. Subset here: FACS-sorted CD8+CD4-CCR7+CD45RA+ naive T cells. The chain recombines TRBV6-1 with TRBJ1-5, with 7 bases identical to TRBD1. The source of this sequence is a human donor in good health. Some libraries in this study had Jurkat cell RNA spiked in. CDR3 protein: CASKWRGQDSNQPQHF. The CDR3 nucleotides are TGTGCCAGCAAGTGGAGGGGGCAGGACAGCAATCAGCCCCAGCATTTT.